What follows is one T cell receptor (beta chain) and its context. As yet, its antigen is unknown. TCRdb re-called the 5' RACE reads through MiXCR, storing one row per CDR3 protein. The data hold 550,000 to 800,000 distinct CDR3 sequences, with around 7.5% observed a single time. The record originates from a study of identical twins. Overall study results and limits: Partial confounding of zero-insertion analyses by invariant MAIT and iNKT cells was possible.

CDR1 is MGHRA, CDR2 YSYEKL, per germline. This CDR3 is built from 16 residues. V lost 4 bases, J lost 6 bases, and 9 bases stayed unmatched. This same sample was also part of a study on yellow fever vaccine responses in identical twins. That source reports: Twins reportedly had a vaccine T cell response that seemed partly convergent, partly personalized.

The rearrangement joins TRBV4-1 to TRBJ2-3, with TRBD2 matching 11 bases. The receptor's source is a woman younger than 35 in good health. The specimen was PBMCs. The DNA of the CDR3 is TGCGCCAGCAGCCTCCGTGGGCCTAGCGGGGGGGATACGCAGTATTTT. Residues: CASSLRGPSGGDTQYF.